What follows describes a single T cell receptor beta chain. As yet, its antigen is unknown. The V gene's germline CDR1 is MGHRA and CDR2 YSYEKL. Unmatched junction bases numbered 12, after V lost 8 bases and J lost 4 bases. The CDR3 extends over 16 amino acids. This entry belongs to a study of T cell responses to AZD1222 COVID-19 vaccine. Whole-study results and caveats: Increases in Spike-specific TCR breadth and depth were seen after two AZD1222 doses. Possibly, clonal diversity was underestimated; donors were largely white British and included more females. Only a handful of AZD1222 recipients were seropositive at baseline.

Some clones are missing from TCRdb's copy, which holds only in-frame ones; the method was immunoSEQ multiplex PCR. This sample yields 110,000 or so clones, of which roughly nine tenths are seen a single time; roughly 6.9% belongs to the top ten. This TCR was recovered from an adult in good health. V and J are TRBV4-1 and TRBJ2-7, with 12 bases fitting TRBD1. Specimen: peripheral blood, collected on day 0 of AZD1222 vaccination. This CDR3 is CASARDRGPGKYEQYF. The DNA for the CDR3 is TGCGCCAGCGCCCGGGACAGGGGGCCGGGGAAGTACGAGCAGTACTTC.